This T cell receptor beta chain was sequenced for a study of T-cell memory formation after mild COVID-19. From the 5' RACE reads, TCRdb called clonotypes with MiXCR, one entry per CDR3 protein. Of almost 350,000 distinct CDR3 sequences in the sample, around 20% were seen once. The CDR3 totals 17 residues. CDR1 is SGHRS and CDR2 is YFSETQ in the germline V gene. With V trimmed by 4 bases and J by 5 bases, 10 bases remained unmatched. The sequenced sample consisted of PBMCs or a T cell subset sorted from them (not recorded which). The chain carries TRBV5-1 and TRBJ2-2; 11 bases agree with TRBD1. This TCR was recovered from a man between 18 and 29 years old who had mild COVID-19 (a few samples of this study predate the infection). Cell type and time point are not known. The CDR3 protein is CASSLLPGQGETGELFF. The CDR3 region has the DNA TGCGCCAGCAGCCTCCTGCCGGGACAGGGGGAAACCGGGGAGCTGTTTTTT.